This TCR beta chain was sequenced during a study of graft-versus-host responses after intestinal transplantation. The overall study: Anti-thymocyte globulin induction preceded 2 to 4 years of tacrolimus and steroid maintenance in all recipients.

The germline V gene encodes CDR1 SGHNT and CDR2 YYREEE (reference sequence). V dropped 1 base and J dropped 7 bases, with 6 bases sitting between them. There are 12 residues in the CDR3. The repertoire was sequenced with immunoSEQ multiplex PCR; TCRdb's copy has only in-frame clones and lacks some. The table includes some 100,000 clones, about 89% detected once. This clone was seen a single time. Its antigen is unidentified. The chain recombines TRBV5-4 with TRBJ2-1; D is ambiguous. This specimen consisted of unstimulated CD8+ T cells sorted from spleen or lymph node cells, obtained before intestinal transplant. The sequence derives from a human donor who received an intestinal transplant. CDR3 residues: CASSLLGNEQFF. The CDR3 nucleotides are TGTGCCAGCAGCTTGTTAGGAAATGAGCAGTTCTTC.